This entry lists 24 T cell receptor beta chains sequenced from one sample in a study of blood T cell repertoires in COVID-19. This table comes from immunoSEQ multiplex PCR, and its TCRdb copy is limited to in-frame clones, with some not included. The sample shows about 340,000 clones, just over 85% of them seen only once. The sequenced material came from PBMCs or T cells enriched from blood (not recorded which). Receptor source: a woman aged 40 to 50 with acute COVID-19.

V usage is TRBV6-4 and J usage is TRBJ1-6, with D maybe TRBD1 (5 bases). The germline V gene has CDR1 MRHNA and CDR2 SNTAGT. The CDR3 runs to 14 residues. Trimming left V 4 bases short and J 3 bases short, with 7 bases between. CDR3 sequence reads: CASSAGLYNSPLHF. CDR3 nucleotide sequence: TGTGCCAGCAGTGCAGGGCTCTATAATTCACCCCTCCACTTT.

The J gene is TRBJ2-1, the V gene TRBV29-1; D gene ambiguous. This CDR3 has 12 amino acids. Germline V gene sequence: CDR1 SQVTM, CDR2 ANQGSEA. V lost 5 bases and J 16 bases, leaving 21 bases between the germline ends. CDR3 nucleotides: TGCAGCGTTAGAGAAGAGGAAACAACGGAATTCTTC. As protein: CSVREEETTEFF.

The V gene is TRBV7-2, the J gene TRBJ2-7, with 7 bases fitting TRBD1. This CDR3 is 14 amino acids long. Germline CDR1 and CDR2: SGHTA and FQGNSA. V lost 5 bases and J lost 6; bases outside the gene matches: 10. The CDR3 coding sequence is TGTGCCAGCAGCCTTAACACAGGGGTTATCGAGCAGTACTTC. Amino acids: CASSLNTGVIEQYF.

This chain uses TRBV7-2 with TRBJ1-3, with D possibly matching TRBD1 (6 bases). The germline V gene encodes CDR1 SGHTA and CDR2 FQGNSA. V gave up 5 bases and J gave up 0 bases, with 11 bases separating them. The CDR3 has 15 residues. The CDR3, as DNA: TGTGCCAGCAGCCCGGACAGATTCTCTGGAAACACCATATATTTT. Translated: CASSPDRFSGNTIYF.

The CDR3 sequence: CASTTTSYSATGELFF. DNA for the CDR3: TGTGCCAGCACTACCACTAGTTACAGTGCCACCGGGGAGCTGTTTTTT. V usage is TRBV27 and J usage is TRBJ2-2; D might be TRBD2 (5 bases). Germline CDR1 reads MNHEY; CDR2 reads SMNVEV (reference sequence). Trimming removed 7 bases from V and 4 bases from J, with 19 bases in between. CDR3 length equals 16 residues.

The J gene is TRBJ2-2, the V gene TRBV5-6; TRBD1 agrees at 9 bases. Germline CDR1 SGHDT, CDR2 YYEEEE. V lost 0 bases, J lost 6 bases, and 3 bases stayed unmatched. This CDR3 contains 15 residues. The CDR3 loop reads CASSLETGGSGELFF. The CDR3 DNA reads TGTGCCAGCAGCTTGGAGACAGGGGGGTCCGGGGAGCTGTTTTTT.

V and J are TRBV6-1 and TRBJ1-1, with 9 bases fitting TRBD1. Trimming cost V 0 bases and J 5 bases; bases outside gene matches: 7. The germline CDR1 and CDR2 sequences are MNHNS and SASEGT. The CDR3 spans 16 residues. CDR3 residues: CASSEAGTGSRTEAFF. In nucleotides, the CDR3 is TGTGCCAGCAGTGAAGCGGGGACAGGGTCGAGGACTGAAGCTTTCTTT.

The rearrangement uses TRBV2 and TRBJ1-6; 8 bases agree with TRBD1. The CDR3 loop spans 14 amino acids. Germline-derived CDR1 and CDR2 are SNHLY and FYNNEI. V lost 6 bases to trimming and J lost 6 bases; unmatched junction nucleotides: 4. This CDR3 is CASSGTGGNSPLHF. CDR3 nucleotides: TGTGCCAGCAGCGGAACAGGGGGTAATTCACCCCTCCACTTT.

The V call is TRBV7-9, the J call TRBJ2-1; maybe TRBD1 (6 bases). The CDR3 consists of 18 residues. The V gene's germline CDR1 is SEHNR and CDR2 FQNEAQ (reference sequence). V was clipped by 5 bases and J by 0 bases, with 20 bases between them. CDR3 sequence: CASSQRPKTGLSYNEQFF. The CDR3 DNA follows: TGTGCCAGCAGCCAGCGACCGAAGACAGGTCTCTCCTACAATGAGCAGTTCTTC.

The chain couples TRBV28 to TRBJ1-6; 10 nucleotides line up with TRBD1. J lost 0 bases, V lost 6 bases, and 8 bases had no gene match. Germline V lookup: CDR1 MDHEN, CDR2 SYDVKM. This CDR3 has 18 residues. The CDR3 nucleotides are TGTGCCAGCAGACCCTATGGACAGGGGGTCTCCTATAATTCACCCCTCCACTTT. It translates to CASRPYGQGVSYNSPLHF.

This sequence joins TRBV7-6 and TRBJ2-1; weak D call: TRBD2 (5 bases). The CDR3 is made up of 17 amino acids. Germline V gives CDR1 SGHVS, CDR2 FNYEAQ. The V end was cut by 3 bases, the J end by 8 bases, with 23 bases between. CDR3 protein: CASSLPKTSGLFDEQFF. In DNA, the CDR3 is TGTGCCAGCAGCTTGCCCAAAACTAGTGGGCTTTTCGATGAGCAGTTCTTC.

The V and J genes are TRBV6-2 or TRBV6-3 and TRBJ2-2; 12 nucleotides agree with TRBD2. The ends lost 5 bases at V and 3 bases at J; junction bases unmatched: 4. Germline CDR1 is MNHEY and CDR2 is SVGEGT. The CDR3 sequence is 16 residues long. CDR3 protein: CASSGGTSGYTGELFF. CDR3 bases: TGTGCCAGCAGTGGCGGGACTAGCGGGTACACCGGGGAGCTGTTTTTT.

As to this clone: The same CDR3 also results from other DNA sequences found in this sample. This chain links TRBV3-1 (or the pseudogene TRBV3-2) with TRBJ1-2; no definite D call. V was clipped by 3 bases and J by 3 bases, with 8 bases between them. Germline CDR1 and CDR2: LGHDT and YNNKEL (reference sequence). The CDR3 sequence is 13 residues long. CDR3 sequence (DNA): TGTGCCAGCAGCCAGGCCACCGACTATGGCTACACCTTC. Its protein product is CASSQATDYGYTF.

The V call is TRBV5-1, the J call TRBJ2-1; TRBD2 matches 11 bases. V was clipped by 4 bases and J by 5 bases; unmatched bases: 5. CDR1 and CDR2 from the germline V gene are SGHRS and YFSETQ. This CDR3 has 15 amino acids. For the CDR3, the DNA is TGCGCCAGCAGCCCAGGGACTAGCGGAGACAATGAGCAGTTCTTC. Residues: CASSPGTSGDNEQFF.

The J gene is TRBJ2-2, the V gene TRBV7-6, with TRBD1 matching 8 bases. The V gene's germline CDR1 is SGHVS and CDR2 FNYEAQ. This CDR3 comprises 15 residues. Trimming cost V 5 bases and J 1 base; bases outside gene matches: 3. In DNA form, the CDR3 reads TGTGCCAGCAGCCGTGGACAGGGGAACACCGGGGAGCTGTTTTTT. Its protein product is CASSRGQGNTGELFF. Full variable domain (missing parts from reference TRBV7-6 and TRBJ2-2): GAGVSQSPRYKVTKRGQDVALRCDPISGHVSLYWYRQALGQGPEFLTYFNYEAQQDKSGLPNDRFSAERPEGSISTLTIQRTEQRDSAMYRCASSRGQGNTGELFFGEGSRLTVL.

V and J are TRBV28 and TRBJ2-4, with D hard to call. The CDR3 consists of 14 residues. CDR1 MDHEN and CDR2 SYDVKM come from the germline V gene. The V and J ends lost 3 bases and 0 bases respectively, with 6 bases between them. The CDR3 loop is CASSFPLAKNIQYF. Here the CDR3 DNA reads TGTGCCAGCAGTTTCCCGTTAGCCAAAAACATTCAGTACTTC.

The chain carries TRBV3-1 (or the pseudogene TRBV3-2) and TRBJ2-3; the match to TRBD2 covers 11 bases. The germline gives CDR1 LGHDT, CDR2 YNNKEL (reference sequence). This CDR3 contains 16 residues. Germline trimming cut 4 bases from V and 2 bases from J; bases unmatched to any gene: 5. As DNA, the CDR3 is TGTGCCAGCAGCCGACTAGCGGGACAAACCACAGATACGCAGTATTTT. This sequence encodes CASSRLAGQTTDTQYF.

This clone was found a few times. The gene calls are TRBV15 and TRBJ2-7; D perhaps matches TRBD1 (6 bases). Germline V gene sequence: CDR1 LNHNV, CDR2 YYDKDF (reference sequence). V was cut by 0 bases and J by 6 bases, with 12 bases left in between. The CDR3 length is 14 residues. CDR3 loop: CATSRDQQGLEQYF. The CDR3 bases are TGTGCCACCAGCAGAGATCAACAGGGTCTCGAGCAGTACTTC.

The chain has TRBV6-5 and TRBJ1-2; TRBD1 aligns across 8 bases. CDR1 is MNHEY and CDR2 is SVGAGI in the germline V gene. V dropped 7 bases and J dropped 5; count of bases not matched to a gene: 9. This CDR3 is built from 14 residues. The CDR3 DNA reads as TGTGCCAGCAAATCTACATGGACAGGGTATGGCTACACCTTC. It translates to CASKSTWTGYGYTF.

The J gene is TRBJ2-5, the V gene TRBV29-1, with a tentative D call TRBD1 (7 bases). The CDR3 is 13 amino acids. V was clipped by 0 bases and J by 9 bases, with 14 bases between them. The germline V gene has CDR1 SQVTM and CDR2 ANQGSEA. CDR3 loop: CSVEEWQGEAQYF. The DNA of the CDR3 is TGCAGCGTTGAAGAGTGGCAGGGGGAGGCCCAGTACTTC.

J is TRBJ2-7 and V is TRBV5-1, with 9 bases identical to TRBD1. J gave up 5 bases and V 4 bases, and 4 bases lay outside the gene matches. Germline assignment: CDR1 SGHRS and CDR2 YFSETQ. This CDR3 contains 13 residues. As DNA, the CDR3 is TGCGCCAGCAGCCTGGGACAGGGCGACGAGCAGTACTTC. This translates into CASSLGQGDEQYF.

J is TRBJ1-1 and V is TRBV18; D is uncertain. The V gene lost 3 bases and the J gene lost 5 bases, with 10 bases spanning the gap. Germline V gives CDR1 KGHSH, CDR2 LQKENI. The CDR3 is 13 residues long. CDR3 sequence (DNA): TGTGCCAGCTCACCGGTACTAGGAACTGAAGCTTTCTTT. Amino acid sequence: CASSPVLGTEAFF.

V usage is TRBV25-1 and J usage is TRBJ1-1, with 8 positions matching TRBD1. Unmatched junction bases numbered 6, after V lost 2 bases and J lost 1 base. The germline CDR1 and CDR2 sequences are MGHDK and SYGVNS. The CDR3 runs to 16 residues. The CDR3 sequence: CASSEPPGTGNTEAFF. CDR3 DNA sequence: TGTGCCAGCAGTGAACCTCCCGGGACAGGGAACACTGAAGCTTTCTTT.

This chain connects TRBV18 to TRBJ1-3, with 10 bases that match TRBD1. Germline CDR1 KGHSH, CDR2 LQKENI. This CDR3 comprises 17 residues. J lost 0 bases, V lost 5 bases, and 7 bases had no gene match. This chain's CDR3 is CASSARQGANSGNTIYF. In DNA, the CDR3 is TGTGCCAGCTCAGCAAGACAGGGGGCCAACTCTGGAAACACCATATATTTT.